The 29 T cell receptor beta chains below were found in one sample sequenced in a study of T cells in Graves' hyperthyroidism and ophthalmopathy. Researchers amplified the TCR beta CDR3 regions from RNA transcripts. TCR CDR3 underwent first-round RT-PCR with the HTBI primer set. MiXCR, applied by TCRdb to the multiplex PCR reads, yields one record per CDR3 protein. This table has nearly 600,000 distinct CDR3 sequences, approximately 15% appearing once. Sequencing input: blood. These receptors were taken from a young woman with Graves' ophthalmopathy.

Points on this clonotype: With a much larger clone just one base away, this may be a read error. The V gene is TRBV30, the J gene TRBJ2-1, with 8 positions matching TRBD2. V shed 1 base and J 6 bases; nucleotides not matched to a gene: 2. This CDR3 region has 13 residues. CDR1 and CDR2 (germline): GTSNPN, SVGIG (reference sequence). This CDR3 reads CAWSAGGSNEQFF. The DNA of the CDR3 is TGTGCCTGGAGTGCGGGAGGGTCCAATGAGCAGTTCTTC. The whole variable domain, remainder taken from reference TRBV30 and TRBJ2-1, is SQTIHQWPATLVQPVGSPLSLECTVEGTSNPNLYWYRQAAGRGLQLLFYSVGIGQISSEVPQNLSASRPQDRQFILSSKKLLLSDSGFYLCAWSAGGSNEQFFGPGTRLTVL.

At least ten counts were recorded for this clonotype. The chain uses TRBV7-2 and TRBJ1-1; D is unclear. The CDR3 spans 14 residues. The ends were cut back, 7 bases at V and 1 base at J, with 13 bases in the middle. The germline V gene encodes CDR1 SGHTA and CDR2 FQGNSA. The CDR3 DNA is TGTGCCAGCACTGTAGGGATTTCGAACACTGAAGCTTTCTTT. As protein: CASTVGISNTEAFF.

Ten or more counts support this clonotype. The chain is built from TRBV7-2 and TRBJ2-1, with D possibly matching TRBD1 (8 bases). The germline V gene encodes CDR1 SGHTA and CDR2 FQGNSA. V was clipped by 10 bases and J by 7 bases, with 17 bases between them. This CDR3 has 13 residues. CDR3 sequence reads: CATEQGGGNEQFF. The CDR3 bases are TGTGCCACGGAACAGGGGGGAGGGAATGAGCAGTTCTTC.

The chain joins TRBV4-1 to TRBJ1-2; D gene ambiguous. The CDR3 runs 13 residues. The V and J ends lost 3 bases and 6 bases respectively, with 11 bases between them. Germline CDR1 and CDR2: MGHRA and YSYEKL. The CDR3 loop reads CASSHPSPDGYTF. As DNA, the CDR3 is TGCGCCAGCAGCCATCCCTCCCCAGATGGCTACACCTTC.

This clonotype was picked up many times. V and J are TRBV28 and TRBJ2-4; D gene uncertain. V was shortened by 3 bases and J by 0 bases, with 12 bases between the two germline ends. Germline loops: CDR1 MDHEN, CDR2 SYDVKM. This CDR3 region has 16 residues. The CDR3 protein is CASSFSMAIAKNIQYF. The CDR3 DNA follows: TGTGCCAGCAGTTTTTCAATGGCTATAGCCAAAAACATTCAGTACTTC.

In its sample, this clonotype was seen many times. J is TRBJ2-3 and V is TRBV27; D possibly corresponds to TRBD1 (5 bases). V lost 6 bases to trimming and J lost 1 base, with 14 bases between them. The CDR3 loop spans 15 amino acids. Germline V CDR1 and CDR2: MNHEY, SMNVEV (reference sequence). CDR3 in DNA: TGTGCCAGCAGCAGCTATCGACAGCGCACAGATACGCAGTATTTT. Protein: CASSSYRQRTDTQYF.

This clonotype came up many times. V usage is TRBV20-1 and J usage is TRBJ2-3; D gene unclear. CDR3 length: 12 residues. V lost 0 bases to trimming and J lost 3 bases, with 4 bases between them. Germline V gene lookup returns CDR1 DFQATT and CDR2 SNEGSKA (reference sequence). CDR3 amino acids: CSARDLTDTQYF. The CDR3 bases are TGCAGTGCTAGAGATCTTACAGATACGCAGTATTTT.

This clonotype has only a few counts. The chain uses TRBV6-1 and TRBJ2-3; possible D gene TRBD2, 6 bases. Per germline, CDR1 MNHNS and CDR2 SASEGT. This CDR3 is 14 amino acids long. The V gene lost 7 bases and the J gene lost 2 bases, with 13 bases spanning the gap. The CDR3 sequence is CASKVAGITDTQYF. CDR3 sequence (DNA): TGTGCCAGCAAGGTGGCGGGGATCACAGATACGCAGTATTTT.

V is TRBV10-3 and J is TRBJ2-2; the match to TRBD2 covers 13 bases. Germline CDR1 and CDR2: ENHRY and SYGVKD. V shed 8 bases and J 6 bases; nucleotides not matched to a gene: 3. The CDR3 runs to 14 residues. The CDR3 nucleotides read TGTGCCATCGGTGGACTAGCGGGAGCCGGGGAGCTGTTTTTT. Translating it yields CAIGGLAGAGELFF.

The rearrangement joins TRBV20-1 to TRBJ2-5; tentatively, D is TRBD2 (6 bases). The V gene's germline CDR1 is DFQATT and CDR2 SNEGSKA (reference sequence). V lost 4 bases, J lost 1 base, and 16 bases lay in between. This CDR3 region has 15 residues. The CDR3 region is CSATLAAGPQETQYF. The CDR3 nucleotides read TGCAGTGCTACATTAGCGGCGGGACCCCAAGAGACCCAGTACTTC.

This clonotype was picked up many times. This chain uses TRBV28 with TRBJ1-5; D is undetermined. CDR3 length equals 11 residues. The V end was cut by 5 bases, the J end by 9 bases, with 8 bases between. The germline V gene encodes CDR1 MDHEN and CDR2 SYDVKM. This CDR3 reads CASSLSPPQHF. CDR3 DNA: TGTGCCAGCAGTCTTTCTCCGCCCCAGCATTTT.

The table lists this clonotype with many counts. The chain employs TRBV7-2 and TRBJ1-1, with TRBD1 matching over 9 bases. The J segment lost 4 bases and the V segment lost 4 bases, leaving 10 bases of the junction unmatched. This CDR3 is 16 amino acids long. Germline V lookup: CDR1 SGHTA, CDR2 FQGNSA. In DNA form, the CDR3 reads TGTGCCAGCAGCTCACCGGGACAGGGTTTTGGCACTGAAGCTTTCTTT. It codes for CASSSPGQGFGTEAFF.

CDR3 nucleotides: TGTGCCAGCAGCTTAGAGACTACGTTTACAGAGCAGTACTTC. This codes for CASSLETTFTEQYF. The chain has TRBV7-6 and TRBJ2-7; the D gene is possibly TRBD2 (5 bases). The ends were cut back, 1 base at V and 7 bases at J, with 14 bases in the middle. Germline lookup yields CDR1 SGHVS and CDR2 FNYEAQ. This CDR3 region has 14 residues.

V gene TRBV15 combines with J gene TRBJ2-7; 9 bases are a match to TRBD2. Germline CDR1 and CDR2: LNHNV and YYDKDF (reference sequence). The CDR3 totals 15 residues. Trimming cost V 0 bases and J 9 bases; bases outside gene matches: 9. CDR3 residues: CATSRDFAGGAGQYF. The CDR3 nucleotides read TGTGCCACCAGCAGAGATTTCGCGGGAGGGGCCGGGCAGTACTTC. The full variable domain, rest sourced from reference TRBV15 and TRBJ2-7, is DAMVIQNPRYQVTQFGKPVTLSCSQTLNHNVMYWYQQKSSQAPKLLFHYYDKDFNNEADTPDNFQSRRPNTSFCFLDIRSPGLGDTAMYLCATSRDFAGGAGQYFGPGTRLTVT.

This clonotype was detected ten times or more. J is TRBJ1-2 and V is TRBV6-1; 8 bases fit TRBD1. The V segment lost 6 bases and the J segment 4 bases; nucleotides outside the gene matches: 7. The CDR3 runs to 14 residues. CDR1 is MNHNS, CDR2 SASEGT, per germline. The CDR3, as DNA: TGTGCCAGCAGCCACCAGGGGGCCGGCTATGGCTACACCTTC. Its protein is CASSHQGAGYGYTF.

This clonotype was seen many times. The V call is TRBV7-2, the J call TRBJ1-1; D gene ambiguous. Germline V lookup: CDR1 SGHTA, CDR2 FQGNSA. The CDR3 runs 15 residues. Deletions cut 0 bases from V and 1 base from J, with 9 bases between. Written as DNA, the CDR3 is TGTGCCAGCAGCTTAGCGCTGCCATGGAACACTGAAGCTTTCTTT. The encoded protein is CASSLALPWNTEAFF.

This clonotype was counted ten times or more. V usage is TRBV20-1 and J usage is TRBJ2-7, with TRBD2 identical over 11 bases. The V segment lost 6 bases and the J segment 1 base; nucleotides outside the gene matches: 11. CDR3 size: 16 residues. Germline V gene lookup returns CDR1 DFQATT and CDR2 SNEGSKA (reference sequence). This chain's CDR3 is CSAQRDGTSGSYEQYF. The CDR3, as DNA: TGCAGTGCCCAACGTGATGGGACTAGCGGTTCCTACGAGCAGTACTTC.

This clonotype has ten or more counts. The genes are TRBV28 and TRBJ2-1, with TRBD1 matching 8 bases. Unmatched junction bases numbered 5, after V lost 5 bases and J lost 5 bases. CDR1 is MDHEN, CDR2 SYDVKM, per germline. This CDR3 has 14 residues. CDR3 bases: TGTGCCAGCAGTGCCCGGGACAGGCACAATGAGCAGTTCTTC. Amino acid sequence: CASSARDRHNEQFF.

This clonotype occurred many times. V is TRBV4-1 and J is TRBJ1-5, with 7 bases lining up with TRBD1. V trimming: 0 bases; J trimming: 9 bases; junction bases outside the gene matches: 8. Germline lookup yields CDR1 MGHRA and CDR2 YSYEKL. The CDR3 spans 15 residues. CDR3 region: CASSQDGQVVGPQHF. The CDR3 DNA reads as TGCGCCAGCAGCCAAGATGGACAGGTAGTAGGGCCCCAGCATTTT.

This clonotype has at least ten counts. V is TRBV14 and J is TRBJ2-2, with 11 bases fitting TRBD2. The germline V gene encodes CDR1 SGHDN and CDR2 FVKESK. The CDR3 sequence is 17 residues long. V was clipped by 3 bases and J by 3 bases; unmatched bases: 6. The CDR3 region is CASSHPTSGRDTGELFF. CDR3 nucleotides: TGTGCCAGCAGCCACCCTACTAGCGGGAGAGACACCGGGGAGCTGTTTTTT.

This clonotype was seen many times. The gene calls are TRBV7-9 and TRBJ2-5, with 12 bases identical to TRBD2. J gave up 10 bases and V 3 bases, and 6 bases lay outside the gene matches. The CDR3 is 14 amino acids. Germline values: CDR1 SEHNR, CDR2 FQNEAQ (reference sequence). CDR3 protein: CASSLTSGSSFQYF. The CDR3 DNA reads TGTGCCAGCAGCTTGACTAGCGGGAGTTCATTCCAGTACTTC.

This clonotype was counted ten times or more. J is TRBJ2-7 and V is TRBV6-2 or TRBV6-3, with 12 nucleotides matching TRBD2. The CDR3 is 17 amino acids. Germline V gives CDR1 MNHEY, CDR2 SVGEGT. The V gene end was trimmed by 5 bases and the J gene end by 2 bases; junction bases not matched to a gene: 10. The CDR3 loop reads CASSAGLAGPLTYEQYF. DNA of the CDR3: TGTGCCAGCAGTGCCGGACTAGCGGGACCATTGACCTACGAGCAGTACTTC.

This clonotype was found many times. J is TRBJ2-5 and V is TRBV4-2; 8 bases fit TRBD2. CDR3 size: 16 residues. The V gene end was trimmed by 3 bases and the J gene end by 6 bases; junction bases not matched to a gene: 12. From germline, CDR1 is LGHNA and CDR2 YNFKEQ. The CDR3 region is CASSHSLAGIAKTQYF. As DNA, the CDR3 is TGTGCCAGCAGCCATTCCTTAGCGGGAATTGCAAAGACCCAGTACTTC.

The chain carries TRBV9 and TRBJ2-7; D remains unclear. Germline CDR1 reads SGDLS; CDR2 reads YYNGEE. This CDR3 has 15 residues. Trimming stripped 2 bases from V and 2 bases from J, with 14 bases between. In nucleotides, the CDR3 is TGTGCCAGCAGCGTGTTCGGGTCTGACGCCTACGAGCAGTACTTC. This sequence encodes CASSVFGSDAYEQYF.

This clonotype was found a few times. The chain has TRBV7-9 and TRBJ1-3; maybe TRBD1 (6 bases). The CDR3 extends over 16 amino acids. Trimming removed 5 bases at V and 0 bases at J, with 14 bases between. Germline loops: CDR1 SEHNR, CDR2 FQNEAQ (reference sequence). CDR3 amino acids: CASSPRQVLSGNTIYF. The DNA of the CDR3 is TGTGCCAGCAGCCCTAGACAGGTTCTCTCTGGAAACACCATATATTTT.

This clonotype has a count of ten or more. J is TRBJ2-1 and V is TRBV11-2; weak D call: TRBD1 (5 bases). CDR1 and CDR2 (germline): SGHAT, FQNNGV. The CDR3 runs 15 residues. The germline V and J ends were trimmed by 3 bases and 7 bases, with 16 bases remaining between them. The CDR3 region is CASSFLSKGPNEQFF. DNA of the CDR3: TGTGCCAGCAGCTTTCTTTCAAAGGGGCCTAATGAGCAGTTCTTC. The whole variable domain, remainder taken from reference TRBV11-2 and TRBJ2-1, is EAGVAQSPRYKIIEKRQSVAFWCNPISGHATLYWYQQILGQGPKLLIQFQNNGVVDDSQLPKDRFSAERLKGVDSTLKIQPAKLEDSAVYLCASSFLSKGPNEQFFGPGTRLTVL.

This clonotype was counted at least ten times. The chain uses TRBV29-1 and TRBJ2-5; D is possibly TRBD1 (5 bases). Trimming pared 5 bases from V and 5 bases from J, leaving 12 bases between. This CDR3 region has 12 residues. Per the germline V gene, CDR1 is SQVTM and CDR2 is ANQGSEA. The chain's CDR3 is CSVLGRWETQYF. CDR3 coding DNA: TGCAGCGTTCTGGGGCGGTGGGAGACCCAGTACTTC.

This clonotype was observed many times. The chain is built from TRBV24-1 and TRBJ2-1, with D tentatively TRBD1 or TRBD2 (6 bases each). Germline V gene lookup returns CDR1 KGHDR and CDR2 SFDVKD. CDR3 length equals 14 residues. Trimming removed 5 bases at V and 8 bases at J, with 15 bases between. The CDR3 sequence is CATSASDRRDEQFF. CDR3 DNA sequence: TGTGCCACCAGTGCTTCCGACAGGAGGGATGAGCAGTTCTTC.

Many counts were recorded for this clonotype. V usage is TRBV2 and J usage is TRBJ1-4; 7 bases are a match to TRBD1. CDR3 length: 14 amino acids. Trimming at V came to 1 base and at J to 7 bases, leaving 3 bases not matched to a gene. Per the germline V gene, CDR1 is SNHLY and CDR2 is FYNNEI. CDR3 bases: TGTGCCAGCAGTGAAGTGACAGGGAGTGAAAAACTGTTTTTT. The encoded protein is CASSEVTGSEKLFF.